Sequencing of this T cell receptor beta chain was carried out in a study of T cell changes during pregnancy in multiple sclerosis. Method: immunoSEQ multiplex PCR; TCRdb's copy keeps in-frame clones and lacks some. The table shows some 80,000 clones, with 85% to 95% occurring only once. Sequenced here: peripheral blood, sampled in the third trimester of pregnancy. This clonotype originated in a female donor with multiple sclerosis, enrolled in a pregnancy study.

The CDR3 DNA follows: TGTGCTAGCCGCCGATCAGAGACTAGCGGGGGGCGCACAGATACGCAGTATTTT. Translation: CASRRSETSGGRTDTQYF. The genes are TRBV12-5 and TRBJ2-3, with 13 bases matching TRBD2. With V trimmed by 9 bases and J by 1 base, 13 bases remained unmatched. CDR3 length: 18 amino acids. Germline V gene sequence: CDR1 LGHNT, CDR2 FRNRAP.